This T cell receptor (beta chain) was obtained from a study of T cell changes during pregnancy in multiple sclerosis. The CDR3 length is 12 residues. V shed 0 bases and J shed 9 bases, with 9 bases lying between them. Germline V gene sequence: CDR1 SGDLS, CDR2 YYNGEE. TCRdb keeps only in-frame clones here, not all; method: immunoSEQ multiplex PCR. This table holds about 62,000 clones, about 90% found once. The starting material was peripheral blood, obtained in the second trimester of pregnancy. This chain uses TRBV9 with TRBJ1-1; D may be TRBD1 (5 bases). The clonotype originates from a female donor in good health, enrolled as a control in a pregnancy study. The DNA for the CDR3 is TGTGCCAGCAGCGTAGAGCAGGGTAAAGCTTTCTTT. Translating it yields CASSVEQGKAFF.